This TCR beta chain comes out of a study of cytotoxic CD8 clonotypes in ibrutinib-treated CLL (dated by TCRdb to the early 2020s). Some background on the complete study: The cohort had 11 relapsed/refractory and about 15 treatment-naive patients; some 17 were IGHV unmutated. Cryopreserved peripheral blood mononuclear cells were obtained before treatment, at response, and at either sustained remission or disease progression. Every remission and progressive disease sample was obtained while ibrutinib was still being received by the patients. Response samples were taken after a median of roughly eleven months on treatment, ranging from roughly 6 to 36 months. On average, each sample had about 250,000 productive templates and under 95,000 productive rearrangements. Partial responses were observed in about 25 patients and complete responses in 2; after a median follow-up of roughly 72 months, remission was maintained in approximately 14 patients and progression was observed in roughly twelve. Of the 90 or so participants in the trial, about two dozen had longitudinal samples available.

General study outcomes and caveats: At ibrutinib response clonality went up, during sustained remission it held steady, and at progression it dropped back toward baseline. At baseline, clonality was higher than in age-matched healthy donors and showed a strong correlation with circulating CD8+ T-cell counts. Public clonotypes were rare and either shrank or stayed stable during treatment, and the rise in clonality at ibrutinib response reflected expansion of private clonotypes. Lymph node repertoires were not examined, and the timing of sampling was not matched between patients in sustained remission and those whose disease progressed.

The goal of deep resolution MiSeq sequencing was a depth between 1 in 1 million and 1 in 200,000 T cells, and coverage averaged 10x per clonotype. The immunoSEQ hsTCRB Kit was used to generate the TCR beta libraries. On the study's bioinformatics: The data were analyzed with ImmunoSEQ Analyzer and ImmunoSEQ Data Assistant, and V, D and J gene assignments followed IMGT definitions. Clonality was computed as one minus normalized Shannon entropy of productive rearrangement frequencies, ranging from 0 to 1. Only overrepresented clonotypes making up at least 0.05% of each patient's repertoire were included in the public clonotype analysis. Approximately 12 repertoires from age-matched healthy donors, obtained from immuneACCESS, served as clonality controls. TCRdb took this table from immuneACCESS and kept in-frame rearrangements with V and J called. Such tables lack part of the clones; where checked against another copy, unresolved V genes explain under half of the gap, and the rest is unexplained. The V and J calls and clone size were taken over from that table, and D and trimming were inferred from the DNA. The table for this sample lists hundreds of thousands of clones; 60% to 75% of them were counted only once. Roughly 14% of the sample lies in the top ten.

Details on this clone: The antigen it binds to is not known. No per-base quality is available; no much larger clone lies one base away.

Sequences SEHNR (CDR1) and FQNEAQ (CDR2) are obtained from the germline V gene (reference sequence). The CDR3 holds 17 amino acids from the cysteine to the phenylalanine. Left in the record is the CDR3 DNA by itself, 51 bases read in frame from the first base. Relative to germline, V is 5 bases shorter and J is 3 bases shorter, with 23 bases between their ends. What this sample's time point label stands for: less than 30 months on ibrutinib. Approximately 2 micrograms of genomic DNA were extracted from cryopreserved PBMCs for TCR beta library preparation. High-throughput TCR beta sequencing was performed on longitudinal blood samples from CLL patients receiving ibrutinib monotherapy. The patients took part in an open-label, single-center phase 2 trial of ibrutinib monotherapy.

The clonotype originates from a human donor with chronic lymphocytic leukemia. This sequence uses TRBV7-9 and TRBJ2-7; the D gene is perhaps TRBD1 or TRBD2, as each covers 5 bases. The starting material was PBMCs, obtained after 24 months of ibrutinib treatment. The DNA sequence is TGTGCCAGCAGCCGAAGACCACGAGAGGGGAGCGACTACGAGCAGTACTTC. The resulting protein is CASSRRPREGSDYEQYF.